This record concerns one TCR beta chain sequence. Libraries were prepared by immunoSEQ multiplex PCR; TCRdb keeps only in-frame clonotypes and omits some of them. The sample carries about 170,000 clones, roughly 93% recorded once. The entry originates in a study of blood T cell repertoires in COVID-19. Study-level information: T cells, B-cell-depleted T cells, or PBMCs provided the cDNA or gDNA that served as material.

V dropped 0 bases and J dropped 3 bases, with 6 bases sitting between them. The CDR3 consists of 13 residues. CDR1 is SGDLS and CDR2 is YYNGEE in the germline V gene. This chain connects TRBV9 to TRBJ1-1; D is ambiguous. The sequencing sample was made of peripheral blood. The origin of this receptor is a man younger than 35 with COVID-19, enrolled during active disease. Here the CDR3 DNA reads TGTGCCAGCAGCGTAGGCGGAGACACTGAAGCTTTCTTT. Protein sequence: CASSVGGDTEAFF.